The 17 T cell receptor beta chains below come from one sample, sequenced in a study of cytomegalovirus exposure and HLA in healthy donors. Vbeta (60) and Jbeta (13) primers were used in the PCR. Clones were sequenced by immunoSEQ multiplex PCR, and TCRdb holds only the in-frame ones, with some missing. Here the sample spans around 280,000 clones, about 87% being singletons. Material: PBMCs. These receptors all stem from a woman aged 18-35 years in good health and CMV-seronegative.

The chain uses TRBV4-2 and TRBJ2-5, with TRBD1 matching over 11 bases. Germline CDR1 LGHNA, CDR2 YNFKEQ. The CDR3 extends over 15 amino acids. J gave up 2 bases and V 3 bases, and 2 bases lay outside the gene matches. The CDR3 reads CASSQGQGGQETQYF. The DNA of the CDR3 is TGTGCCAGCAGCCAGGGACAGGGGGGACAAGAGACCCAGTACTTC.

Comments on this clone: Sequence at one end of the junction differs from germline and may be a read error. CDR3 nucleotides: TGTGCCAGCAGATGGGGTAACACCGGGGAGTTGTTTTTT. Translated: CASRWGNTGELFF. This rearrangement joins TRBV25-1 to TRBJ2-2; perhaps TRBD2 as D (5 bases). This CDR3 comprises 13 residues. Germline-derived CDR1 and CDR2 are MGHDK and SYGVNS. Complete variable domain (other parts from reference TRBV25-1 and TRBJ2-2): EADIYQTPRYLVIGTGKKITLECSQTMGHDKMYWYQQDPGMELHLIHYSYGVNSTEKGDLSSESTVSRIRTEHFPLTLESARPSHTSQYLCASRWGNTGELFFGEGSRLTVL.

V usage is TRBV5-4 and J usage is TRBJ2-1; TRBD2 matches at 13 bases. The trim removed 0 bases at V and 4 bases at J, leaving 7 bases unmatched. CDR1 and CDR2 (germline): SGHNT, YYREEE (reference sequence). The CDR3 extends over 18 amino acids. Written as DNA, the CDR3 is TGTGCCAGCAGCTTGGAACTAGCGGGGGGGAAGCTATACAATGAGCAGTTCTTC. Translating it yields CASSLELAGGKLYNEQFF.

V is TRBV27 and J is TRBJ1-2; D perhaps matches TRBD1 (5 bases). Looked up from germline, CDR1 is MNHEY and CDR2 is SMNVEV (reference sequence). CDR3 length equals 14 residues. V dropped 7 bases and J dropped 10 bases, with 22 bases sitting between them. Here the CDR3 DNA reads TGTGCCAGCACGCAGGGCTCTCAAGGGGTAAACTACACCTTC. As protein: CASTQGSQGVNYTF.

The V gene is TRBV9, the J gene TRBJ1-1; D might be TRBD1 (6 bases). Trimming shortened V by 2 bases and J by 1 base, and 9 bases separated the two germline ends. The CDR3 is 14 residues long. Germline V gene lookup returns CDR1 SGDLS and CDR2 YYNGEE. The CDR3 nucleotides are TGTGCCAGCAGCGTCGTGGACAGGAACACTGAAGCTTTCTTT. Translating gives CASSVVDRNTEAFF. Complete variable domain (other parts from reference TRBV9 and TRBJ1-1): DSGVTQTPKHLITATGQRVTLRCSPRSGDLSVYWYQQSLDQGLQFLIQYYNGEERAKGNILERFSAQQFPDLHSELNLSSLELGDSALYFCASSVVDRNTEAFFGQGTRLTVV.

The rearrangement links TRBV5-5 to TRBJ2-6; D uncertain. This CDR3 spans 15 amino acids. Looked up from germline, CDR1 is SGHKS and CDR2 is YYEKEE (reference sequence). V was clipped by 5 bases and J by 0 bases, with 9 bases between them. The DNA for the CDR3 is TGTGCCAGCAGTTTGATATCCTCTGGGGCCAACGTCCTGACTTTC. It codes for CASSLISSGANVLTF.

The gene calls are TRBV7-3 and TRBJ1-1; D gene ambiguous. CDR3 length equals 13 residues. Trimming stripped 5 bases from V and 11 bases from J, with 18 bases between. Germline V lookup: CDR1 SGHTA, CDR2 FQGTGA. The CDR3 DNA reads TGTGCCAGCAGCGAACAAGAGGGCACTAGTGCTTTCTTT. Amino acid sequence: CASSEQEGTSAFF.

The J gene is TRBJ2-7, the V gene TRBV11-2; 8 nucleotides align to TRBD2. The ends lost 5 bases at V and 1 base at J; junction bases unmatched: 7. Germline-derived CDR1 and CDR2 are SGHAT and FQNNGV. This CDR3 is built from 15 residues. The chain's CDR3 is CASSLIAGSSYEQYF. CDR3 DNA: TGTGCCAGCAGCCTAATAGCGGGGTCGTCCTACGAGCAGTACTTC.

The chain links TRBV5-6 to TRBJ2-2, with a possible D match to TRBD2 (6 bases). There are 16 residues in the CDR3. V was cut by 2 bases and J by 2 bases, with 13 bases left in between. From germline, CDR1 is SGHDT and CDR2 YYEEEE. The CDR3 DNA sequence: TGTGCCAGCAGCTTCGCGCGGAGGGTCAACACCGGGGAGCTGTTTTTT. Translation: CASSFARRVNTGELFF.

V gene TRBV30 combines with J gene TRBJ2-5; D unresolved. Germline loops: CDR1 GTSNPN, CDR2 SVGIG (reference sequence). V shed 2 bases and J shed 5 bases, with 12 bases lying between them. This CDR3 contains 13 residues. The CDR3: CAWSFDFRETQYF. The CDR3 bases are TGTGCCTGGAGTTTCGACTTTCGGGAGACCCAGTACTTC.

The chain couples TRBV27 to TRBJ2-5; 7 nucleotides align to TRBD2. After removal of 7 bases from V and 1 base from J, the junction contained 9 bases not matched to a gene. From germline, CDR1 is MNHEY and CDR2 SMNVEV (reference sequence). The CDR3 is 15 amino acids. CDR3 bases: TGTGCCAGCACCGAGTGGGGGGGACCCCAAGAGACCCAGTACTTC. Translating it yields CASTEWGGPQETQYF.

CDR3 nucleotides: TGTGCCAGCAGCTTCTCAGGCCATAATGAAAAACTGTTTTTT. Amino acid sequence: CASSFSGHNEKLFF. The chain has TRBV7-9 and TRBJ1-4; D is unclear. This CDR3 is 14 amino acids long. The V gene lost 3 bases and the J gene lost 4 bases, with 9 bases spanning the gap. Germline V gene data show CDR1 as SEHNR and CDR2 as FQNEAQ (reference sequence).

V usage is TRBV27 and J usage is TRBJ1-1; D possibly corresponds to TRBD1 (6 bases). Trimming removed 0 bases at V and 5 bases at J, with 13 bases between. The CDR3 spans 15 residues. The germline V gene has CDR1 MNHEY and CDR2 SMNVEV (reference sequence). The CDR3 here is CASSLSGAPGTEAFF. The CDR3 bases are TGTGCCAGCAGTTTATCGGGGGCCCCCGGGACTGAAGCTTTCTTT.

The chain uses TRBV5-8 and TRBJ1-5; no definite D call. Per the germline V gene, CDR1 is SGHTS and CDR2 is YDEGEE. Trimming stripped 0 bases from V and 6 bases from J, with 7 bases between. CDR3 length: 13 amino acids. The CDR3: CASSLDLSQPQHF. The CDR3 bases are TGTGCCAGCAGCTTGGATCTAAGTCAGCCCCAGCATTTT.

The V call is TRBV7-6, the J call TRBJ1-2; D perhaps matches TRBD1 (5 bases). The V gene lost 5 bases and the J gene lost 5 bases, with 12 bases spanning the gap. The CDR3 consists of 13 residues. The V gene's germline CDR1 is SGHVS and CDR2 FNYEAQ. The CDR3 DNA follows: TGTGCCAGCAGCCAGGACAAGGGGTATGGCTACACCTTC. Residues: CASSQDKGYGYTF.

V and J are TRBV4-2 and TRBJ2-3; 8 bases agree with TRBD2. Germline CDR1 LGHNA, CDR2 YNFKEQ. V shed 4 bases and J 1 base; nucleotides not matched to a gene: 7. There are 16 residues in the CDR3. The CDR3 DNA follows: TGTGCCAGCAGCCGGCGGGGGGCCCAGCGCACAGATACGCAGTATTTT. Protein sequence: CASSRRGAQRTDTQYF.

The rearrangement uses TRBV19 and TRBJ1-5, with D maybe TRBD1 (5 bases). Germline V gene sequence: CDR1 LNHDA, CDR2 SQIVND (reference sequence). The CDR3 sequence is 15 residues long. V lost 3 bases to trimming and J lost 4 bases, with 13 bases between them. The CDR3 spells CASSIAGDLNQPQHF. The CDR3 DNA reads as TGTGCCAGTAGTATTGCGGGGGACCTTAATCAGCCCCAGCATTTT.